This T cell receptor beta chain came from a study of blood T cell repertoires in COVID-19. Study-wide context: Samples came from the United States, Italy and Spain, spanning acute and convalescent COVID-19. Sample material is recorded as cDNA or gDNA derived from T cells, B-cell-depleted T cells, or PBMCs.

The assay was immunoSEQ multiplex PCR, and TCRdb's table has in-frame clones only and misses some. The top ten clones hold roughly an eighth of a sample with 80,000 to 95,000 clones, 70% to 85% of them seen once. V trimming: 3 bases; J trimming: 7 bases; junction bases outside the gene matches: 23. From germline, CDR1 is LGHDT and CDR2 YNNKEL (reference sequence). The CDR3 extends over 20 amino acids. The sample consisted of peripheral blood. The receptor's source is a human donor in a cohort sampled during active COVID-19. The V gene is TRBV3-1 (or the pseudogene TRBV3-2), the J gene TRBJ1-5; 8 bases line up with TRBD1. The CDR3 loop reads CASSQGSMAGGALRRQPQHF. The CDR3 nucleotides are TGTGCCAGCAGCCAGGGGTCGATGGCAGGGGGCGCCTTGAGGCGGCAGCCCCAGCATTTT.